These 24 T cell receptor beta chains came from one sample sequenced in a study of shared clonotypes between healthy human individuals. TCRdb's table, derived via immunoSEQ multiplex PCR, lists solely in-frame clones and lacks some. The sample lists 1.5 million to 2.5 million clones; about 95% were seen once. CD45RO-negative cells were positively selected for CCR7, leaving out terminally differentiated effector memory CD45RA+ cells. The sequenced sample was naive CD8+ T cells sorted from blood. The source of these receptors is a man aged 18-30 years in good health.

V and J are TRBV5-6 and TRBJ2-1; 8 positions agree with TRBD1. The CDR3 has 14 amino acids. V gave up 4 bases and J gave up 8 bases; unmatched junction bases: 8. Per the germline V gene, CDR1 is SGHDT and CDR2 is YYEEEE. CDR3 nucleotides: TGTGCCAGCAGCCTGGACAGGGTCGGGGATGAGCAGTTCTTC. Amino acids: CASSLDRVGDEQFF.

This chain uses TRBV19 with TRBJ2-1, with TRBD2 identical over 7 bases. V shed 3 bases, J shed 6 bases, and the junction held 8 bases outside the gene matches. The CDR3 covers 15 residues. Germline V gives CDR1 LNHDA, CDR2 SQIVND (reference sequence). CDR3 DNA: TGTGCCAGTAGTATTCAAAGCGGGGCTCTCAATGAGCAGTTCTTC. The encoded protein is CASSIQSGALNEQFF.

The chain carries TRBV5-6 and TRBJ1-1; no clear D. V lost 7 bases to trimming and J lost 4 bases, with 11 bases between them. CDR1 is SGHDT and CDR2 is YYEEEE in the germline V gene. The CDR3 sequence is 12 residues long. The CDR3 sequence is CASHNPGTEAFF. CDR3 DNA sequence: TGTGCCAGCCACAACCCAGGCACTGAAGCTTTCTTT.

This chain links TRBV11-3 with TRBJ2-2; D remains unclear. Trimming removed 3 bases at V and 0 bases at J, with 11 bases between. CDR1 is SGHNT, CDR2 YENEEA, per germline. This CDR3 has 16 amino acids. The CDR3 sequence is CASSLIMSANTGELFF. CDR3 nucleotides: TGTGCCAGCAGCTTGATAATGTCGGCGAACACCGGGGAGCTGTTTTTT. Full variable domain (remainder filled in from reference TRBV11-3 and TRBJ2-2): EAGVVQSPRYKIIEKKQPVAFWCNPISGHNTLYWYLQNLGQGPELLIRYENEEAVDDSQLPKDRFSAERLKGVDSTLKIQPAELGDSAVYLCASSLIMSANTGELFFGEGSRLTVL.

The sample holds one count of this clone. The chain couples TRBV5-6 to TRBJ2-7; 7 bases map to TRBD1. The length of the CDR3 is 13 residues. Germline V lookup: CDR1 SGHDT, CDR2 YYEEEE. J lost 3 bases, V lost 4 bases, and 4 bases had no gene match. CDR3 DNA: TGTGCCAGCAGCGTGGGACAGAGCTACGAGCAGTACTTC. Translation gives CASSVGQSYEQYF.

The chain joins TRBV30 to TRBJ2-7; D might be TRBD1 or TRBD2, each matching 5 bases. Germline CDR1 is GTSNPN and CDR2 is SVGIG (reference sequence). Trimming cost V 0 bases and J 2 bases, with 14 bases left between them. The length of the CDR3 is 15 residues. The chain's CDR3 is CAWSVLGQGAYEQYF. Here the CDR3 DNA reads TGTGCCTGGAGTGTACTGGGGCAGGGAGCCTACGAGCAGTACTTC. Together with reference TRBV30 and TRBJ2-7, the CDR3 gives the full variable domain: SQTIHQWPATLVQPVGSPLSLECTVEGTSNPNLYWYRQAAGRGLQLLFYSVGIGQISSEVPQNLSASRPQDRQFILSSKKLLLSDSGFYLCAWSVLGQGAYEQYFGPGTRLTVT.

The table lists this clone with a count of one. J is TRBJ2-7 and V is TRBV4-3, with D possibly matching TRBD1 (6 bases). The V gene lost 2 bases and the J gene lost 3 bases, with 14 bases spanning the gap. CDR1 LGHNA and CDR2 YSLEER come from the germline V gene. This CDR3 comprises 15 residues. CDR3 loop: CASSQHRDTNYEQYF. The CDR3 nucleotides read TGCGCCAGCAGCCAACACCGGGACACAAACTACGAGCAGTACTTC.

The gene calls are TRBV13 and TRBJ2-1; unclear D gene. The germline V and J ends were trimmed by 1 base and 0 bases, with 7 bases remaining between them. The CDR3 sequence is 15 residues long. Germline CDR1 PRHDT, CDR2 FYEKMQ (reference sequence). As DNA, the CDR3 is TGTGCCAGCAGCTTAGAGGATCGCTCCTACAATGAGCAGTTCTTC. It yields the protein CASSLEDRSYNEQFF. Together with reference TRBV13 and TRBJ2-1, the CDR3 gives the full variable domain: AAGVIQSPRHLIKEKRETATLKCYPIPRHDTVYWYQQGPGQDPQFLISFYEKMQSDKGSIPDRFSAQQFSDYHSELNMSSLELGDSALYFCASSLEDRSYNEQFFGPGTRLTVL.

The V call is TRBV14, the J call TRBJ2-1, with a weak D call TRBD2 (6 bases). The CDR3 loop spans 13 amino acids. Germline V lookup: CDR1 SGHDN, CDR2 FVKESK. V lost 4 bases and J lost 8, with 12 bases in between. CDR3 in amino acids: CASSPGVRYEQFF. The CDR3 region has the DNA TGTGCCAGCAGCCCGGGAGTGAGATATGAGCAGTTCTTC.

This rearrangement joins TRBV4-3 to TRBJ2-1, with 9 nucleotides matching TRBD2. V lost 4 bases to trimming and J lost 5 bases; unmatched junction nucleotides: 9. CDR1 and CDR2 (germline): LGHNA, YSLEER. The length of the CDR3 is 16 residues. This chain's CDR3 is CASSPDLAGGDNEQFF. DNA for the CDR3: TGCGCCAGCAGCCCGGATTTGGCGGGAGGGGACAATGAGCAGTTCTTC.

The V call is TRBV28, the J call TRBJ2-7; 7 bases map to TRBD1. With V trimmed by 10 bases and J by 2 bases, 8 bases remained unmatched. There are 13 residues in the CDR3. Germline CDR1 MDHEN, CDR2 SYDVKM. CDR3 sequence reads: CAILGTDPYEQYF. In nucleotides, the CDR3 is TGTGCCATTCTAGGGACAGATCCCTACGAGCAGTACTTC.

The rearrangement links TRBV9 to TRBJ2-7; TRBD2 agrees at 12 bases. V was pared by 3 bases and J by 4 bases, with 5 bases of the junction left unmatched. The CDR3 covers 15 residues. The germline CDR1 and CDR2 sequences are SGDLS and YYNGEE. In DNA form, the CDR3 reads TGTGCCAGCAGCGAGAAAGGACTAGCGGGATACGAGCAGTACTTC. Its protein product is CASSEKGLAGYEQYF.

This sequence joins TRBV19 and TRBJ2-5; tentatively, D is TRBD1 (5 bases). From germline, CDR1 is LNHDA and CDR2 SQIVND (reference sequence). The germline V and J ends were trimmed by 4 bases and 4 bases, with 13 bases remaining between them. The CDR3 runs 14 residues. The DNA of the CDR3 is TGTGCCAGTAGTACCCCCAGGGTCGGAGAGACCCAGTACTTC. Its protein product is CASSTPRVGETQYF.

The CDR3 coding sequence is TGTGCCAGCAGTCAAACCGACGGGACAGGGGCTGGGGCCAACGTCCTGACTTTC. This codes for CASSQTDGTGAGANVLTF. The chain joins TRBV11-3 to TRBJ2-6; 10 bases map to TRBD1. CDR1 and CDR2 from the germline V gene are SGHNT and YENEEA. This CDR3 region has 18 residues. V lost 6 bases and J lost 2; bases outside the gene matches: 10.

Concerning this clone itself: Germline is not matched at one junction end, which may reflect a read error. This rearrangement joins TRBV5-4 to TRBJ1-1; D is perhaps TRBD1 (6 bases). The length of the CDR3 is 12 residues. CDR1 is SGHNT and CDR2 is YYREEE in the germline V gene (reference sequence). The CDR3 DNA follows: TGTGCCAGCAGCTTGGGACAGGTTCATGCCCACTTT. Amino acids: CASSLGQVHAHF.

For the CDR3, the DNA is TGCGCCAGCAGCCAAGAGGCACTTGCGTTGGAACTGTTTTTT. The encoded protein is CASSQEALALELFF. J is TRBJ1-4 and V is TRBV4-1, with unresolved D. CDR3 length equals 14 residues. The V end was cut by 0 bases, the J end by 12 bases, with 14 bases between. Germline CDR1 and CDR2: MGHRA and YSYEKL.

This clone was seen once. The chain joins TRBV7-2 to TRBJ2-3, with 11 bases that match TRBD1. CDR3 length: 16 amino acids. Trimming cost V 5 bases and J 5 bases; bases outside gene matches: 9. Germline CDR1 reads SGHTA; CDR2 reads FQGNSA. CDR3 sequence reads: CASSAPDRGHIDTQYF. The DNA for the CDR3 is TGTGCCAGCAGCGCCCCGGACAGGGGGCACATAGATACGCAGTATTTT.

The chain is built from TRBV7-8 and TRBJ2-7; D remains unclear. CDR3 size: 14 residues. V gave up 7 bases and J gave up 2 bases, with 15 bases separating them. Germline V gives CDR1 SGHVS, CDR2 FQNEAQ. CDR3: CASTFGPVAYEQYF. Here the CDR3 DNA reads TGTGCCAGCACCTTTGGACCGGTAGCCTACGAGCAGTACTTC. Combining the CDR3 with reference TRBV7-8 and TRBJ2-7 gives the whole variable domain GAGVSQSPRYKVAKRGQDVALRCDPISGHVSLFWYQQALGQGPEFLTYFQNEAQLDKSGLPSDRFFAERPEGSVSTLKIQRTQQEDSAVYLCASTFGPVAYEQYFGPGTRLTVT.

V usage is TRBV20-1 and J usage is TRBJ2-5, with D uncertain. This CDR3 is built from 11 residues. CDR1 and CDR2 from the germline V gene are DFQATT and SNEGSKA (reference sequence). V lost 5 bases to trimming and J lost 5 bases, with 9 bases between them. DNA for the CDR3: TGCAGTGCTCTGGGCGCGGAGACCCAGTACTTC. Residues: CSALGAETQYF.

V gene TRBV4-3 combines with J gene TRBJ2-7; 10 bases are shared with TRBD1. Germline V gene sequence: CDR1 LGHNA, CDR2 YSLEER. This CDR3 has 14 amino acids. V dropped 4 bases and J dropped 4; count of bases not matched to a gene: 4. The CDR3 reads CASSLGTGVYEQYF. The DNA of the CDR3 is TGCGCCAGCAGCCTGGGGACAGGGGTGTACGAGCAGTACTTC.

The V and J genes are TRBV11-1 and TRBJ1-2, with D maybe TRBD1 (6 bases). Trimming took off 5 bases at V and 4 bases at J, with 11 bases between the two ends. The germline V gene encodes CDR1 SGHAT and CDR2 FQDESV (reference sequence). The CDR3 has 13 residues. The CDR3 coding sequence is TGTGCCAGCAGCACACAGGGACGCTATGGCTACACCTTC. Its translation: CASSTQGRYGYTF. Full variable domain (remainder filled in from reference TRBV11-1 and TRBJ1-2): EAEVAQSPRYKITEKSQAVAFWCDPISGHATLYWYRQILGQGPELLVQFQDESVVDDSQLPKDRFSAERLKGVDSTLKIQPAELGDSAMYLCASSTQGRYGYTFGSGTRLTVV.

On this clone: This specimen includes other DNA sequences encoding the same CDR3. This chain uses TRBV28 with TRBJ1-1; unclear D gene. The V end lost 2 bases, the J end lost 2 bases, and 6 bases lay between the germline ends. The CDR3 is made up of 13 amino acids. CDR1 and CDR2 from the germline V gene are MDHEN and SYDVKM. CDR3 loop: CASSLTGNTEAFF. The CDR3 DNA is TGTGCCAGCAGTTTAACTGGAAACACTGAAGCTTTCTTT.

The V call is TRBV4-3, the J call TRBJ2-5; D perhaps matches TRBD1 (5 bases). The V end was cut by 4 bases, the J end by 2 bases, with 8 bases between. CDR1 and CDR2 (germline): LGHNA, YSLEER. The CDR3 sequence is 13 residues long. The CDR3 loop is CASSRQSQETQYF. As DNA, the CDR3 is TGCGCCAGCAGCCGACAGTCTCAAGAGACCCAGTACTTC.

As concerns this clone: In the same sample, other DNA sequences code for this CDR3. The CDR3 nucleotides read TGTGCCAGCAGCCAAGAATTAGCGCAAGAGACCCAGTACTTC. This translates into CASSQELAQETQYF. The rearrangement joins TRBV14 to TRBJ2-5, with a possible D match to TRBD2 (5 bases). This CDR3 is 14 amino acids long. Trimming took 0 bases from V and 2 from J, leaving 7 bases between them. Germline V CDR1 and CDR2: SGHDN, FVKESK.